This record concerns one T cell receptor beta chain sequence. The data derive from a study of blood T cell repertoires in COVID-19. Study at large: Both acute and convalescent COVID-19 samples were obtained from the United States, Italy and Spain. Nucleic acid was either cDNA or gDNA, and it came from T cells, B-cell-depleted T cells, or PBMCs.

V trimming: 4 bases; J trimming: 4 bases; junction bases outside the gene matches: 10. Germline V gene data show CDR1 as SGHRS and CDR2 as YFSETQ. The CDR3 has 17 amino acids. Authors' data handling: Counts of nucleated cells, estimated from reference gene primer amplification, were obtained. The assay was immunoSEQ multiplex PCR, and TCRdb's table has in-frame clones only and misses some. V and J calls and clone size follow that table, whereas D and trimming were derived from the DNA. The data contain a few hundred thousand clones, around 90% of them singletons. The rearrangement links TRBV5-1 to TRBJ2-2, with TRBD2 matching 10 bases. The sequence was obtained from a man aged 40-49 years with acute or convalescent COVID-19. The sequenced material came from peripheral blood. CDR3 in DNA: TGCGCCAGCAGCGATCTTAGCGGGGGGCCGGTCACCGGGGAGCTGTTTTTT. Translating gives CASSDLSGGPVTGELFF.